This TCR beta chain stems from a study of early T cells in non-severe SARS-CoV-2 infection (dated by TCRdb to the early 2020s). Regarding the study in general: Because TCR sequencing was done on bulk RNA from unsorted whole blood, the alpha and beta chains could not be paired. What the study reported, not specific to this receptor: VDJdb matching was skewed toward anti-spike CD8 responses and likely underestimated virus-specific expansions by missing private and CD4 specificities.

The CDR3 covers 14 residues, taking in both the cysteine and the phenylalanine. The entry retains the CDR3 DNA only, 42 bases that are in frame from base 1. Trimming removed 5 bases from V and 2 bases from J; the gene matches leave 5 bases unexplained. CDR1 is given as DFQATT and CDR2 as SNEGSKA, both from the germline V gene (reference sequence). This clonotype was seen ten or more times. What this receptor recognizes is not known. Per-base qualities were not stored, and no clone one base away is much larger. The study was a case-control design nested within a healthcare worker cohort in London, UK, with weekly nasopharyngeal swab PCR tests and blood sampling. Healthcare workers were recruited during the week of the UK lockdown, between 23 and 31 March 2020, and followed weekly for up to 16 weeks. Libraries came from 5' RACE. Sequencing instrument: NextSeq 500. In the TCR library protocol, unique molecular identifiers were attached to individual cDNA molecules to correct for PCR bias and sequencing error. Sequencing covered both TCR alpha and beta chains, and within each sample the abundances of alpha and beta sequences were tightly co-correlated. Concerning the study's data processing: Decombinator V4 was used to annotate TCR sequences for V gene, J gene and CDR3. Expanded TCRs were defined as changing significantly between any two time points under a Poisson model with p below 0.0001. TCR abundances were normalised to the total number of TCRs sequenced in each sample and reported as counts per million. TRAV1-2 paired with TRAJ12, TRAJ20 or TRAJ33 defined MAIT TCRs, while TRAV10 paired with TRAJ18 defined iNKT TCRs. VDJdb, accessed 1 November 2021, was searched for CMV, EBV and SARS-CoV-2 annotated TCRs, excluding TCRs annotated for multiple antigens. TCRdb trimmed public reads at Q25 via fastp, called clones via MiXCR and kept in-frame beta chains. CDR3 protein sequences are deduplicated, and each keeps its most common genes and DNA. These V and J calls are TCRdb output, not the study's own analysis. Recorded for this sample are tens of thousands of distinct CDR3 sequences; under 7% of them occurred a single time. Less than 6% of the sample belongs to the ten largest clones.

The clonotype comes from an adult who was a healthcare worker with PCR-confirmed SARS-CoV-2 infection or an uninfected control (not recorded which). Sequencing used whole blood. The chain couples TRBV20-1 to TRBJ2-2; 7 bases in the middle match TRBD2. Read as DNA, the sequence is TGCAGTGCTGCTGCGGGAGCAAACACCGGGGAGCTGTTTTTT. This gives the protein CSAAAGANTGELFF.